This TCR beta chain is from a study of blood T cell repertoires in COVID-19 (dated by TCRdb to 2018 to 2021). In terms of the full investigation: Collaborator samples came from the United States, Italy and Spain and covered acute and convalescent phases of COVID-19. Sample metadata almost always included a de-identified subject ID, COVID-19 status, age in years and sex. The samples were drawn from two sources: the first 160 participants of the ongoing ImmuneRACE study, and 1,200 or so subjects contributed by 6 global collaborators. The material from the prospective study consisted of cDNA or gDNA derived from T cells, B-cell-depleted T cells, or PBMCs. Where available, HLA class I and class II types were taken from metadata supplied by the sample provider and were not determined by assay-based typing. Deeply sampled blood TCRbeta repertoires from subjects exposed to, actively infected with, or recovered from COVID-19 were included in the dataset. A freely available public database, intended as a resource for researchers studying the immune response to SARS-CoV-2, is where the repertoires were released. Beyond this particular receptor, the publication reports: How much clinical and demographic metadata was included differed by source and by participant, and the metadata was provided uncurated.

TCRbeta CDR3 regions were amplified from genomic DNA using the immunoSEQ Assay, a bias-controlled multiplex PCR. On the authors' methods: Within the assay, amplification of reference gene primers was used to estimate how many nucleated cells each sample contained. To quantify the absolute abundance of each unique TCRbeta CDR3 rearrangement, sequence reads were collapsed and filtered. For each sample, productive Simpson clonality was calculated as the square root of Simpson's diversity index over productive rearrangements. TCRdb carries this immuneACCESS record with in-frame sequences only. Its versions omit some clonotypes, under half of them owing to an unresolved V gene in the studies checked, with the rest unexplained. V, J and clone size reflect that table, while D and trimming were determined from the DNA. In this sample the table shows a few hundred thousand clones, roughly 90% of which occur a single time. The ten largest clones represent 3% of the sample.

One collaborating source in Seattle enrolled patients while the patients were actively infected and followed the patients over time throughout the course of disease. The collaborating institutions used their own protocols to collect whole blood in K2EDTA tubes. For TCRbeta analysis, collaborators shipped samples as frozen whole blood, isolated PBMCs, or DNA extracted from either of those sample types. Note on this clone: Its specific antigen is unknown. Qualities for individual bases were not recorded, and no much larger clone is one base off.

This receptor was taken from a woman aged 30 to 39 with COVID-19, enrolled during active disease. Input material: peripheral blood.

The CDR3 reads CASSPGGSYTEAFF. In nucleotides, the sequence is TGTGCCAGCTCACCGGGAGGGTCATACACTGAAGCTTTCTTT. The chain is assembled from TRBV18 and TRBJ1-1; no D gene is confidently identified. V is shortened by 3 bases, J by 3 bases, and the region joining them spans 11 bases. For CDR1 and CDR2, the germline V gene lists KGHSH and LQKENI. The CDR3 numbers 14 residues from cysteine through phenylalanine. Just CDR3 DNA is preserved here, 42 bases in frame from base 1.